This T cell receptor (beta chain) originates from a study of CD8+ T cells in alopecia areata. Study observations and caveats: Scalp clonality, along with expanded CD8+ clones among the top 100, was significantly decreased by tofacitinib.

Reverse transcribed after extraction, RNA yielded cDNA as the sequencing template. Sequencing was performed with immunoSEQ multiplex PCR; in TCRdb, only in-frame clones are kept and a portion is missing. The table has roughly 100,000 clones, roughly three fifths seen once. A note on this clone: Its target is unknown.

The treatment is: oral pan-JAK inhibitor, 5-10 mg twice daily. Peripheral blood, together with lesional scalp punch biopsies, was collected from alopecia areata patients. Researchers picked out CD4+ and CD8+ T cells from PBMCs by sorting. The origin of this receptor is a human donor with alopecia areata. The input for sequencing was CD8+ T cells sorted from blood, taken at week 4, from a patient treated with tofacitinib.

The CDR3 DNA sequence: TGCGCCAGCAGCCAAGTTGCGGGAGTTGAGCAGTTCTTC. Translating it yields CASSQVAGVEQFF. The rearrangement links TRBV4-1 to TRBJ2-1, with 7 positions matching TRBD2. The CDR3 is 13 residues long. The V gene's germline CDR1 is MGHRA and CDR2 YSYEKL. Losses at the gene ends were 1 base for V and 9 bases for J; bases not matched to a gene: 3.